Each of the 2 T cell receptor beta chains below was sequenced from the same sample in a study of T cells after yellow fever vaccination. Each CDR3 protein is one row after TCRdb ran MiXCR on the 5' RACE reads. The table lists some 500,000 distinct CDR3 sequences, roughly 14% of them singletons. Sequenced material: PBMCs, taken on the day of the yellow fever booster vaccination. All receptors come from a man aged 30-40 years who received the YFV17D yellow fever vaccine.

The rearrangement uses TRBV29-1 and TRBJ1-2; D is undetermined. This CDR3 contains 16 residues. CDR1 and CDR2 (germline): SQVTM, ANQGSEA. V was cut by 3 bases and J by 0 bases, with 17 bases left in between. CDR3 DNA: TGCAGCGTTGATCCTGGGTCGACACACGCTAACTATGGCTACACCTTC. Its protein is CSVDPGSTHANYGYTF.

The table lists this clonotype with a few counts. The V and J genes are TRBV7-2 and TRBJ1-1; no reliable D call. This CDR3 contains 13 residues. The germline CDR1 and CDR2 sequences are SGHTA and FQGNSA. The germline V and J ends were trimmed by 0 bases and 4 bases, with 6 bases remaining between them. The CDR3 protein is CASSLAGITEAFF. The CDR3 region has the DNA TGTGCCAGCAGCTTAGCAGGGATCACTGAAGCTTTCTTT.